This T cell receptor (beta chain) was found in a study of T cell changes during pregnancy in multiple sclerosis. The CDR3 is made up of 14 amino acids. The V gene's germline CDR1 is MNHEY and CDR2 SVGAGI. V lost 4 bases to trimming and J lost 9 bases; unmatched junction nucleotides: 10. Libraries were prepared by immunoSEQ multiplex PCR; TCRdb keeps only in-frame clonotypes and omits some of them. The sample consists of tens of thousands of clones, roughly 89% of them appearing once. This clone showed up just once. The chain employs TRBV6-5 and TRBJ1-2; 8 bases fit TRBD1. This TCR was recovered from a female donor in good health, enrolled as a control in a pregnancy study. The material sequenced was peripheral blood, taken after pregnancy. The CDR3 DNA is TGTGCCAGCAGTTCCACGCTCGGACAGGGTCGCTACACCTTC. Encoded protein: CASSSTLGQGRYTF.